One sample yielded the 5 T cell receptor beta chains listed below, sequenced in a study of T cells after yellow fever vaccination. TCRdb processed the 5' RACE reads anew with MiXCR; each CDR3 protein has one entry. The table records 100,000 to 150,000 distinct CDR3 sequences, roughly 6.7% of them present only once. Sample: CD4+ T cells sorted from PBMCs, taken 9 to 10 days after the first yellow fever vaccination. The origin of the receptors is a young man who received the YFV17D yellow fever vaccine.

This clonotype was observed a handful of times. The CDR3 bases are TGTGCCAGCAGTACCACTCGGGGCTATGGCTACACCTTC. Protein sequence: CASSTTRGYGYTF. V usage is TRBV6-1 and J usage is TRBJ1-2; D is undetermined. Trimming removed 5 bases at V and 4 bases at J, with 11 bases between. The germline V gene encodes CDR1 MNHNS and CDR2 SASEGT. CDR3 size: 13 residues.

CDR3: CASSFQGKGTYEQYV. Written as DNA, the CDR3 is TGTGCCAGCAGCTTCCAGGGGAAAGGCACATACGAGCAGTACGTC. V usage is TRBV11-2 and J usage is TRBJ2-7; maybe TRBD1 (6 bases). The germline gives CDR1 SGHAT, CDR2 FQNNGV. Trimming removed 3 bases at V and 4 bases at J, with 16 bases between. The CDR3 is made up of 15 amino acids.

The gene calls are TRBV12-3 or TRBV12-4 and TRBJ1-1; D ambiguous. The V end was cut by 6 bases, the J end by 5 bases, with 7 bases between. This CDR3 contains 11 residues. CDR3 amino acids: CASSRKTEAFF. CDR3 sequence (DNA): TGTGCCAGCAGCCGAAAGACTGAAGCTTTCTTT.

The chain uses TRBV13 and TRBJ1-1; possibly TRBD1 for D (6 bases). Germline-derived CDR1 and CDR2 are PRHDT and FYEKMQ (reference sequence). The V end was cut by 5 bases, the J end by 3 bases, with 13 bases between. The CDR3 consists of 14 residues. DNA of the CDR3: TGTGCCAGCAGCCGGTCCTACAGGGACACTGAAGCTTTCTTT. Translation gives CASSRSYRDTEAFF.

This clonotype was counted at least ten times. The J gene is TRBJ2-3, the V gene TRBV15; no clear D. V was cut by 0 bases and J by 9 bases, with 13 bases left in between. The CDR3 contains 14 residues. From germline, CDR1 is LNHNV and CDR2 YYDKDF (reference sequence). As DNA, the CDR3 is TGTGCCACCAGCAGAGATCGGAAGGGCGGCACGCAGTATTTT. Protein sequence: CATSRDRKGGTQYF.